This T cell receptor (beta chain) originates from a study of siplizumab effects on memory and regulatory T cells. Study results and caveats: Unstimulated naive T cells seemed to show more diversity than memory cells did, and they also seemed to be among the major contributors to the alloresponse.

The table came from immunoSEQ multiplex PCR; TCRdb's copy has only in-frame clones and leaves some out. The table includes about 82,000 clones, about 91% detected once. Trimming removed 5 bases from V and 11 bases from J, with 2 bases in between. CDR3 length: 9 amino acids. Germline loops: CDR1 SGHRS, CDR2 YFSETQ. This clone was counted a few times. Its antigen is unidentified. Sequencing was done on a sample of Tregs sorted from blood. This TCR derives from a human donor in good health. This chain links TRBV5-1 with TRBJ1-6, with D hard to call. The CDR3 region is CASSPPLHF. DNA for the CDR3: TGCGCCAGCAGTCCACCCCTCCACTTT.